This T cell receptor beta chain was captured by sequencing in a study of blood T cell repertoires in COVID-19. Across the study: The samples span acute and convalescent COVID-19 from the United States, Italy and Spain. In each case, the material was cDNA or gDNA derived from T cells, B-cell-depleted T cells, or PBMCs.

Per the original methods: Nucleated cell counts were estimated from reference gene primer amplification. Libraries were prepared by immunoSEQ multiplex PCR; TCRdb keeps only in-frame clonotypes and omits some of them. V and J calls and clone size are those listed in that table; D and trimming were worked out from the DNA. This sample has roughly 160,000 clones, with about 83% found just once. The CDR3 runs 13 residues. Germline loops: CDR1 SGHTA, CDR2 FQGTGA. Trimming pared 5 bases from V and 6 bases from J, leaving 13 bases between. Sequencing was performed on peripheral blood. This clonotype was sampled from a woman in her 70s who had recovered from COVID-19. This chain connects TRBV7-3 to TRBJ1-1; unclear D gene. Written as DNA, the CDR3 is TGTGCCAGCAGCGCCGTAGCCGAAGCTGAAGCTTTCTTT. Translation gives CASSAVAEAEAFF.